The source of this T cell receptor (beta chain) is a study of blood T cell repertoires in COVID-19 (TCRdb year 2020). Concerning the study at large: Samples covering the acute and convalescent phases of COVID-19 were provided by collaborators in the United States, Italy and Spain. Samples were obtained from the ongoing ImmuneRACE study (first 160 participants) and from 1,254 subjects provided by 6 global collaborators. Where available, HLA class I and class II types were taken from metadata supplied by the sample provider and were not determined by assay-based typing. The prospective study material was composed of cDNA or gDNA derived from T cells, B-cell-depleted T cells, or PBMCs. The repertoires were released in a freely available public database meant as a resource for research on the immune response to SARS-CoV-2. Deeply sampled blood TCRbeta repertoires from subjects exposed to, actively infected with, or recovered from COVID-19 were included in the dataset. Nearly every sample came with metadata listing a de-identified subject ID, COVID-19 status, age in years and sex. The paper as a whole reports these results and caveats: Clinical and demographic metadata were provided uncurated, with the amount varying by source and participant.

Each collaborating institution followed its own protocols to collect whole blood in K2EDTA tubes. For TCRbeta analysis, collaborator samples were shipped as frozen whole blood, as isolated PBMCs, or as DNA extracted from either sample type. With regard to this clone: Its antigen remains undetermined. Base quality data are lacking; no much larger clone is found one base away.

The immunoSEQ Assay, a bias-controlled multiplex PCR, was used to amplify TCRbeta CDR3 regions from genomic DNA. Per the authors' processing: The number of nucleated cells in each sample was estimated from the amplification of reference gene primers within the assay. Sequence reads were collapsed and filtered to measure the absolute abundance of every unique TCRbeta CDR3 rearrangement. For each sample, productive Simpson clonality was calculated as the square root of Simpson's diversity index over productive rearrangements. The table was pulled from immuneACCESS by TCRdb, which kept in-frame rearrangements only. Such tables lose some clones; where checked, under half of the loss comes from unresolved V genes, and the rest has no known cause. That table is the source of V, J and clone size, and D and trimming were worked out from the DNA. In all, the sample holds approximately 180,000 clones, and over 75% of those were seen once. Around 3.3% of the sample rests with the top ten.

Including the terminal cysteine and phenylalanine, the CDR3 comprises 14 residues. The only DNA kept is the CDR3, 42 bases in frame from the first base. The germline V gene (reference sequence) gives CDR1 as LNHDA and CDR2 as SQIVND. V and J lose 3 bases and 4 bases, and a span of 13 bases separates them. The source material was peripheral blood. This sequence was found in a man aged 60 to 69 with acute or convalescent COVID-19. The chain couples TRBV19 to TRBJ2-7; the D gene is possibly TRBD2, with 5 bases matching. The DNA reads TGTGCCAGTAGTATCACGATCGGGGTTTACGAGCAGTACTTC. Its amino acids are CASSITIGVYEQYF.